This TCR beta chain is drawn from a study of monozygotic twins with inflammatory bowel disease. The study's findings and limits: Especially with disease activity, IBD patients shared fewer clonotypes with others than healthy twins did.

Note on this clonotype: Its matching antigen is unknown.

No DNA is given; TCRdb re-called the 5' RACE reads and lists each CDR3 protein once. Here the sample table reports fewer than 550,000 distinct CDR3 sequences. The V gene's germline CDR1 is SGDLS and CDR2 YYNGEE. The CDR3 contains 14 residues. V usage is TRBV9 and J usage is TRBJ1-1. The origin of this receptor is a human donor with ulcerative colitis or Crohn's disease, or a healthy co-twin of an affected twin (not recorded which). Sequencing was carried out using blood. CDR3: CASSVEGMNTEAFF.